Following are 8 T cell receptor beta chains from one sample sequenced in a study of T cells in Graves' hyperthyroidism and ophthalmopathy. RNA transcripts provided the source from which TCR beta CDR3 regions were amplified. The primer set for the first-round RT-PCR of the TCR CDR3 was HTBI. TCRdb itself ran the multiplex PCR reads through MiXCR, one entry per CDR3 protein. The sample has approximately 210,000 distinct CDR3 sequences, approximately 17% seen once; the top ten hold approximately 50%. The sample taken for sequencing was blood. Receptors originate from a man aged 45 to 65 with Graves' hyperthyroidism.

The chain is built from TRBV13 and TRBJ2-5, with D perhaps matching TRBD1 (6 bases). Germline V gene sequence: CDR1 PRHDT, CDR2 FYEKMQ (reference sequence). CDR3 length equals 14 residues. The V gene lost 5 bases and the J gene lost 4 bases, with 14 bases spanning the gap. The DNA of the CDR3 is TGTGCCAGCAGCGTTAGAGGGGGTCGAGAGACCCAGTACTTC. This encodes CASSVRGGRETQYF.

This clonotype was recorded many times. The rearrangement uses TRBV20-1 and TRBJ1-4; TRBD1 might be the D (6 bases). CDR3 length: 14 residues. The germline V gene has CDR1 DFQATT and CDR2 SNEGSKA (reference sequence). V was shortened by 6 bases and J by 2 bases, with 13 bases between the two germline ends. The CDR3 coding sequence is TGCAGTGCCCCCCGCCAGGGGACTAATGAAAAACTGTTTTTT. Translated, it gives CSAPRQGTNEKLFF.

This clonotype has just a few counts. This chain joins TRBV7-6 and TRBJ2-2; D remains unclear. This CDR3 has 13 residues. V gave up 5 bases and J gave up 1 base, with 5 bases separating them. Germline CDR1 reads SGHVS; CDR2 reads FNYEAQ. CDR3 in amino acids: CASSPGNTGELFF. In DNA, the CDR3 is TGTGCCAGCAGCCCAGGGAACACCGGGGAGCTGTTTTTT.

This clonotype occurred many times. V and J are TRBV28 and TRBJ1-2; 9 nucleotides agree with TRBD1. CDR3 length: 15 residues. CDR1 and CDR2 (germline): MDHEN, SYDVKM. V lost 5 bases and J lost 3; bases outside the gene matches: 7. This CDR3 reads CASSDRDRVHYGYTF. In DNA form, the CDR3 reads TGTGCCAGCAGTGACCGGGACAGGGTACACTATGGCTACACCTTC.

This chain connects TRBV20-1 to TRBJ2-2, with D tentatively TRBD1 (5 bases). V lost 4 bases and J lost 5, with 8 bases in between. Germline loops: CDR1 DFQATT, CDR2 SNEGSKA (reference sequence). The CDR3 has 12 amino acids. In DNA form, the CDR3 reads TGCAGTGCTACCAGGGTGACCGGGGAGCTGTTTTTT. It specifies CSATRVTGELFF.

This clonotype was picked up many times. The chain has TRBV6-1 and TRBJ2-7, with 9 bases identical to TRBD1. The CDR3 loop spans 14 amino acids. CDR1 and CDR2 from the germline V gene are MNHNS and SASEGT. V trimming: 4 bases; J trimming: 5 bases; junction bases outside the gene matches: 6. CDR3 sequence reads: CASSATGGINEQYF. The CDR3, as DNA: TGTGCCAGCAGTGCGACAGGGGGGATCAACGAGCAGTACTTC.

This clonotype was recorded at least ten times. The chain couples TRBV3-1 to TRBJ1-2; tentative D call: TRBD1 (6 bases). This CDR3 spans 13 amino acids. In germline, CDR1 is LGHDT, CDR2 YNNKEL (reference sequence). With 6 bases removed from V and 2 bases from J, the gap between germline ends came to 10 bases. The CDR3 protein is CASSETGNYGYTF. The CDR3 DNA sequence: TGTGCCAGCAGTGAAACAGGGAACTATGGCTACACCTTC.

This clonotype was observed many times. This chain connects TRBV7-3 to TRBJ2-1; D may be TRBD2 (6 bases). Germline V gives CDR1 SGHTA, CDR2 FQGTGA. Between the trimmed V and J ends, which lost 5 bases and 3 bases, there was a span of 17 bases. The CDR3 length is 16 residues. The CDR3 reads CASSPRLAEIYNEQFF. The CDR3 DNA follows: TGTGCCAGCAGCCCTAGGTTAGCGGAGATCTACAATGAGCAGTTCTTC.